A single sample is the source of the 10 T cell receptor gamma chains below, sequenced in a study of Vδ1+ human thymocytes (dated by TCRdb to the late 2010s). Paper-wide results and their limitations: The thymic TRG and TRD repertoires appeared highly polyclonal, with Gaussian CDR3 length distributions, in contrast to the oligoclonal repertoires of peripheral blood.

Instrument used: Illumina MiSeq. RNA was extracted with the RNeasy mini kit and reverse transcribed using Superscript III. To generate the CDR3 amplicons, a multiplex PCR was run using pooled V-gene forward primers together with a constant-region reverse primer that carried Illumina adaptor overhangs. TCRdb reprocessed the public reads with the caller CATT; rows with the same DNA were merged afterwards. The sample yields around 30,000 gamma-chain clones; roughly 20% were counted once. 1.5% to 2% of the sample comes from the top ten. The antigens of these receptors remain unknown. Specimen: Vdelta1+ gamma-delta thymocytes from the thymus. Per the publication, the cell subset or site label means: FACS-sorted CD3+ TCRalphabeta- TCRVdelta1+ TCRVdelta2- thymocytes. The receptors derive from a boy in the first two years of life who had congenital heart surgery.

The chain joins TRGV3 to TRGJ1 or TRGJ2. Germline V gene data show CDR1 as VTNTFY and CDR2 as YDVSTARD (reference sequence). V dropped 1 base and J dropped 9; count of bases not matched to a gene: 3. The CDR3 totals 11 residues. The CDR3 region has the DNA TGTGCCACCTGGGACAGCACTAAGAAACTCTTT. Translating it yields CATWDSTKKLF.

This rearrangement joins TRGV9 to TRGJ1 or TRGJ2. CDR1 GITISATS and CDR2 ISYDGTV come from the germline V gene (reference sequence). Trimming at V came to 1 base and at J to 10 bases, leaving 7 bases not matched to a gene. The CDR3 sequence is 12 residues long. This CDR3 reads CALWEVSGKKLF. The CDR3 DNA reads TGTGCCTTGTGGGAGGTCAGCGGGAAGAAACTCTTT.

This clone turned up a few times. This chain links TRGV9 with TRGJ1 or TRGJ2. V lost 1 base, J lost 0 bases, and 12 bases stayed unmatched. Germline-derived CDR1 and CDR2 are GITISATS and ISYDGTV (reference sequence). CDR3 size: 17 residues. The CDR3 is CALWEVEIRENYYKKLF. For the CDR3, the DNA is TGTGCCTTGTGGGAGGTCGAAATCCGAGAGAATTATTATAAGAAACTCTTT.

This clone has only a few counts. The same CDR3 is also encoded by other DNA sequences in this sample. This chain joins TRGV4 and TRGJ1 or TRGJ2. Germline CDR1 reads EGSTGY; CDR2 reads YDSYTSSV. This CDR3 is built from 13 residues. V lost 2 bases and J lost 4; bases outside the gene matches: 5. The CDR3 region is CATWDDPYYKKLF. The CDR3 region has the DNA TGTGCCACCTGGGATGACCCCTATTATAAGAAACTCTTT.

By sample fraction, this clone is medium-sized. This sample also contains other DNA sequences that code for the same CDR3. This chain joins TRGV9 and TRGJ1 or TRGJ2. The CDR3 has 13 residues. Germline CDR1 reads GITISATS; CDR2 reads ISYDGTV (reference sequence). The V gene end was trimmed by 1 base and the J gene end by 2 bases; junction bases not matched to a gene: 2. The CDR3 protein is CALWEVDYYKKLF. DNA for the CDR3: TGTGCCTTGTGGGAGGTTGATTATTATAAGAAACTCTTT.

Remarks on this clone: Since a much larger clone is just one base distant, this may be a read error. The chain has TRGV5 and TRGJ1 or TRGJ2. Unmatched junction bases numbered 5, after V lost 0 bases and J lost 3 bases. CDR3 size: 14 residues. Germline CDR1 reads VINAFY; CDR2 reads YDVSNSKD. This chain's CDR3 is CATWDRLTYYKKLF. The CDR3 DNA follows: TGTGCCACCTGGGACAGGCTCACTTATTATAAGAAACTCTTT.

This clone was counted a few times. The J gene is TRGJP1, the V gene TRGV9. The CDR3 covers 13 residues. Trimming removed 6 bases from V and 2 bases from J; junction bases left unmatched: 3. The germline gives CDR1 GITISATS, CDR2 ISYDGTV (reference sequence). This chain's CDR3 is CALWQTTGWFKIF. The CDR3 region has the DNA TGTGCCTTGTGGCAAACCACTGGTTGGTTCAAGATATTT.

This clone is classed as medium-sized. This rearrangement joins TRGV3 to TRGJ1 or TRGJ2. Germline assignment: CDR1 VTNTFY and CDR2 YDVSTARD (reference sequence). V gave up 0 bases and J gave up 5 bases; unmatched junction bases: 4. The CDR3 totals 13 residues. CDR3 DNA: TGTGCCACCTGGGACAGGCGGCATTATAAGAAACTCTTT. Its translation: CATWDRRHYKKLF.

Comment on this clone: A much larger clone is a single base away; this may be a read error. This sequence joins TRGV3 and TRGJ1 or TRGJ2. Per the germline V gene, CDR1 is VTNTFY and CDR2 is YDVSTARD (reference sequence). The CDR3 totals 12 residues. Germline trimming cut 3 bases from V and 4 bases from J; bases unmatched to any gene: 3. The CDR3 nucleotides read TGTGCCACCTGGGACGACTATTATAAGAAACTCTTT. Translation gives CATWDDYYKKLF.

This clone was seen just once. Distinct nucleotide sequences in the sample also encode this CDR3. This chain links TRGV2 with TRGJP. The V and J ends lost 1 base and 5 bases, in that order; junction bases with no gene match: 2. Per the germline V gene, CDR1 is EGSNGY and CDR2 is YDSYNSKV. The CDR3 runs to 16 residues. The CDR3 sequence: CATWDGEELGKKIKVF. CDR3 bases: TGTGCCACCTGGGACGGCGAAGAGTTGGGCAAAAAAATCAAGGTATTT.